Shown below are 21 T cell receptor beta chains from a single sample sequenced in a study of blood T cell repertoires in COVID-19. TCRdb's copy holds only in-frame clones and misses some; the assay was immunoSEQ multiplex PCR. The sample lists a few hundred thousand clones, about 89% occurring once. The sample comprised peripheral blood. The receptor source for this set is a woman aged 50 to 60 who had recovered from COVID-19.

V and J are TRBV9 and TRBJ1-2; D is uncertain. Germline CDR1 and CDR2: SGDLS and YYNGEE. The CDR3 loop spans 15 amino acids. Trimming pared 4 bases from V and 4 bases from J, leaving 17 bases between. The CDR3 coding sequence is TGTGCCAGCAGCCCCAACGCGGCCATGACCTATGGCTACACCTTC. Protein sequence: CASSPNAAMTYGYTF.

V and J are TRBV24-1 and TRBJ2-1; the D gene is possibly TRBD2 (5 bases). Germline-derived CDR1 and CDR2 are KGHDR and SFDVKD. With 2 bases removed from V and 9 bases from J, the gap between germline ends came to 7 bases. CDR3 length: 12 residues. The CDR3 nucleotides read TGTGCCACCAGTGATTCTCGGGGTGAGCAGTTCTTC. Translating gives CATSDSRGEQFF.

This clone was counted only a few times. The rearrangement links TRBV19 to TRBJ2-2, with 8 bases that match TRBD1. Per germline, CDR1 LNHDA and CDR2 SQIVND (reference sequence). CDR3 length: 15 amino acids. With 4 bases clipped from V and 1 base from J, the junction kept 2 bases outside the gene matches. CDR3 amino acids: CASSTGTGNTGELFF. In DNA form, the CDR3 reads TGTGCCAGTAGTACCGGGACAGGGAACACCGGGGAGCTGTTTTTT.

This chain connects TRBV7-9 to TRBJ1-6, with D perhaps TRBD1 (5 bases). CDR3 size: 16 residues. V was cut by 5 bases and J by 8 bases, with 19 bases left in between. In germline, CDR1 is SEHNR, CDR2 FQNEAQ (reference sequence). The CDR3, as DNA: TGTGCCAGCAGCCGAACTCTGGGGCCCGGCTATTCACCCCTCCACTTT. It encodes CASSRTLGPGYSPLHF.

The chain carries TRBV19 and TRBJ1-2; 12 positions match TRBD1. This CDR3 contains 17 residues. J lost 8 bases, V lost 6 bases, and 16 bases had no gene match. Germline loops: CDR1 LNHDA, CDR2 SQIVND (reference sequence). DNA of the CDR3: TGTGCCAGTAGAAGTAGCTCCGCCGGGACAGGGGGCAGGGGCTACACCTTC. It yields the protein CASRSSSAGTGGRGYTF.

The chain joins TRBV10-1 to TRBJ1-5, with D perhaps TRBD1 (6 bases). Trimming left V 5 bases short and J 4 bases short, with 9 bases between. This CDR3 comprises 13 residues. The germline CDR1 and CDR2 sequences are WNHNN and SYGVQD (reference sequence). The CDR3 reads CASSNQGNQPQHF. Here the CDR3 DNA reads TGCGCCAGCAGTAATCAGGGGAATCAGCCCCAGCATTTT.

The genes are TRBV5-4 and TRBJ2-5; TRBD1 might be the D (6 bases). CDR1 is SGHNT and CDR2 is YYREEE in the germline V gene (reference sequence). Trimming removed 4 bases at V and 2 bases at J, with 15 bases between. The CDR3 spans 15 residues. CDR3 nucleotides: TGTGCCAGCAGCAAATCCACTAGGGGGCAAGAGACCCAGTACTTC. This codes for CASSKSTRGQETQYF.

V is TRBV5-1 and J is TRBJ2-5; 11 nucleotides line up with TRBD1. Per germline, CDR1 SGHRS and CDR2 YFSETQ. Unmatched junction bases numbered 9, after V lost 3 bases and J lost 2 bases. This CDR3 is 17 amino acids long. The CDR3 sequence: CASSSTPGQGGQETQYF. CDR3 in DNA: TGCGCCAGCAGCTCAACGCCGGGACAGGGGGGTCAAGAGACCCAGTACTTC.

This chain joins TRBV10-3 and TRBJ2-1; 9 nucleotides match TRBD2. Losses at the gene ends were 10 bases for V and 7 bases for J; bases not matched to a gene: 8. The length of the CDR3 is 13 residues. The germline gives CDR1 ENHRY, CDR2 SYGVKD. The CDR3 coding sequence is TGTGCCACCTATAGCGGGAGCGATAATGAGCAGTTCTTC. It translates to CATYSGSDNEQFF.

CDR3 residues: CASRLDRYTEAFF. The DNA for the CDR3 is TGTGCCAGCAGACTCGACAGGTACACTGAAGCTTTCTTT. This chain uses TRBV6-6 with TRBJ1-1; D may be TRBD1 (6 bases). The CDR3 is 13 residues long. Between the trimmed V and J ends, which lost 6 bases and 3 bases, there was a span of 11 bases. Germline V gene data show CDR1 as MNHNY and CDR2 as SVGAGI (reference sequence).

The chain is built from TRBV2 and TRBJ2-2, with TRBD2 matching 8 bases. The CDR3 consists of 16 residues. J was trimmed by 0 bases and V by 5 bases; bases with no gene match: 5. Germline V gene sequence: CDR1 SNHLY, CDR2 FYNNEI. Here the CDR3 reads CASSHLAGTNTGELFF. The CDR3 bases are TGTGCCAGCAGTCATTTAGCGGGAACGAACACCGGGGAGCTGTTTTTT.

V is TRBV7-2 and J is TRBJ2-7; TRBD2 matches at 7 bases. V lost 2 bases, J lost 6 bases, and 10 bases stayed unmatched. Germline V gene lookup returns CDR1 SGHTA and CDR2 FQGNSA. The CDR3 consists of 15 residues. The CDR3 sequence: CASSLSAGFPPEQYF. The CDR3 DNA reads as TGTGCCAGCAGCTTATCAGCGGGATTTCCGCCCGAGCAGTACTTC.

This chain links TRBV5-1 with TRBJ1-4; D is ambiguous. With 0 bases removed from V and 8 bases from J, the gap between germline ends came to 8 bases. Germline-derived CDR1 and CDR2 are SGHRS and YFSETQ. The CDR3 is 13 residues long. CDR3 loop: CASSLAGSEKLFF. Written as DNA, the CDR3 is TGCGCCAGCAGCTTGGCAGGATCCGAAAAACTGTTTTTT.

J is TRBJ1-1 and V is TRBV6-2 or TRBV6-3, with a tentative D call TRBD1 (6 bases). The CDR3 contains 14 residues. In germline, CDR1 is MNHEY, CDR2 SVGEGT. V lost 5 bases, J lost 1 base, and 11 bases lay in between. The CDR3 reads CASSPNRENTEAFF. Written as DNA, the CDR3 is TGTGCCAGCAGTCCCAACAGGGAGAACACTGAAGCTTTCTTT.

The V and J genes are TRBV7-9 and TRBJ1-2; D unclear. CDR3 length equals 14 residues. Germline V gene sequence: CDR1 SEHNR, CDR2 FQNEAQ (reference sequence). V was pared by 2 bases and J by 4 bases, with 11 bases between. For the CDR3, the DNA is TGTGCCAGCAGCTTAAACGGTGTTGGCTATGGCTACACCTTC. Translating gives CASSLNGVGYGYTF.

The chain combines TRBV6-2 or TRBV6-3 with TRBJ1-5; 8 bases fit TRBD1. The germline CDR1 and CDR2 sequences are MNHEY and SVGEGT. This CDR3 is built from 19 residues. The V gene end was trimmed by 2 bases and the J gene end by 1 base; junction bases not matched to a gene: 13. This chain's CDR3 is CASSYPGTGTFASNQPQHF. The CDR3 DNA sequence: TGTGCCAGCAGTTACCCCGGGACAGGTACCTTTGCCAGCAATCAGCCCCAGCATTTT.

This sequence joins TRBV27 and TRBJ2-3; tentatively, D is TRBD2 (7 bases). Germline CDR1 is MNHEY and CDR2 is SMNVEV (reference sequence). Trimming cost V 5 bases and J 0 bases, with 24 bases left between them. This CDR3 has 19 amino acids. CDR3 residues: CASSADYRGAKLSTDTQYF. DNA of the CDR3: TGTGCCAGCAGTGCGGACTACCGGGGGGCGAAACTCAGCACAGATACGCAGTATTTT.

The CDR3 is CASRDAQGNSGANVLTF. The CDR3 DNA reads as TGTGCCAGCAGGGATGCACAGGGTAACTCTGGGGCCAACGTCCTGACTTTC. This chain uses TRBV28 with TRBJ2-6, with D tentatively TRBD1 (6 bases). Germline V gene data show CDR1 as MDHEN and CDR2 as SYDVKM. This CDR3 is 17 amino acids long. V was cut by 6 bases and J by 0 bases, with 15 bases left in between.

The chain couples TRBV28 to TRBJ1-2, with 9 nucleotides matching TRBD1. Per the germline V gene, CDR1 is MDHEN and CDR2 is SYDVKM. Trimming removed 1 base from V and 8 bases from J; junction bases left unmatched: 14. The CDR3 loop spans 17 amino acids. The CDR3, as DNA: TGTGCCAGCAGTTTATTTATAGGATATCGGACAGGGGTAGGCTACACCTTC. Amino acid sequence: CASSLFIGYRTGVGYTF.

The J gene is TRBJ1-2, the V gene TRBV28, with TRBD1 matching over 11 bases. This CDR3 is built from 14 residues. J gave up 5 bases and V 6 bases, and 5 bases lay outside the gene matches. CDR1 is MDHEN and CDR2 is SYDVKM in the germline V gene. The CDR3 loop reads CASREGTGGYGYTF. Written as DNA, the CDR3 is TGTGCCAGCAGAGAAGGGACAGGGGGATATGGCTACACCTTC.

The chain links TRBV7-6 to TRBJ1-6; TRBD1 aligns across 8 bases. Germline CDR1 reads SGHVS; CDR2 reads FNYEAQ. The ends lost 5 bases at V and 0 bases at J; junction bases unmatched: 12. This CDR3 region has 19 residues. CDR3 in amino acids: CASSLPGQGGSSYNSPLHF. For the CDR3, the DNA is TGTGCCAGCAGCCTCCCCGGACAGGGTGGTAGCTCCTATAATTCACCCCTCCACTTT.